This T cell receptor (beta chain) comes out of a study of post-analysis software for immune sequencing data. Study overall: Both relapsing-remitting and secondary progressive multiple sclerosis featured among the disease courses, as did progressive-relapsing multiple sclerosis. Study-wide findings and caveats: Strong co-clustering by F measure was evident for samples that had been prepared in the same batch. People with multiple sclerosis had a significantly lower normalized Chao1 diversity than controls did. Five TRBV segments, including TRBV5-6, TRBV5-1 and TRBV20-1, were more frequent in patients than controls.

Note on this clonotype: Its cognate antigen is unknown.

TCR beta libraries were prepared from cDNA with unique molecular identifiers. Between roughly 1 and 10 million T cells gave rise to roughly 0.5 million cDNA molecules. TCRdb called the PCR reads again in MiXCR, with one record for every CDR3 protein. The sample lists hundreds of thousands of distinct CDR3 sequences, approximately 57% occurring once. The CDR3 extends over 17 amino acids. V was trimmed by 0 bases and J by 0 bases, leaving 13 bases between them. Germline CDR1 and CDR2: ENHRY and SYGVKD. The sample was blood. This chain links TRBV10-3 with TRBJ2-3, with D possibly being TRBD1 or TRBD2 (5 bases each). The clonotype originates from a girl aged 10 to 17 with multiple sclerosis. DNA for the CDR3: TGTGCCATCAGTGAGTCCCGACGGGGCAAGAGCACAGATACGCAGTATTTT. This gives the protein CAISESRRGKSTDTQYF.